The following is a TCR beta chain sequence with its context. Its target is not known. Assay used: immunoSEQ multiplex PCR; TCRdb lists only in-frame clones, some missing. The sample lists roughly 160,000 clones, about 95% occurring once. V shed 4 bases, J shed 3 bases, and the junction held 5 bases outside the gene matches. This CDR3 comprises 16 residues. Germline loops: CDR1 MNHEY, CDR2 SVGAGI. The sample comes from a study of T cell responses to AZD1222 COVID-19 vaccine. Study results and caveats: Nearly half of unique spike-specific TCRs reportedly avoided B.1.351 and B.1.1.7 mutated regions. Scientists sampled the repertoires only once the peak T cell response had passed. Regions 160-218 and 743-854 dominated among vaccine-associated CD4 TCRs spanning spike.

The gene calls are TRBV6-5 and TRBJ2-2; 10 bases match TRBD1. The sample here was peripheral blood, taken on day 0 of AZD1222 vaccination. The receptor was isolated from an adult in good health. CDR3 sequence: CASSSSDRGDTGELFF. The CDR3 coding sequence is TGTGCCAGCAGTTCCTCGGACAGGGGGGACACCGGGGAGCTGTTTTTT.